Below, 10 T cell receptor beta chains from the same sample are listed, as sequenced in a study of shared clonotypes between healthy human individuals. Clones were read by immunoSEQ multiplex PCR, and TCRdb kept only the in-frame ones, dropping some. The table has 1.4 million to 1.5 million clones, roughly 96% seen once. Sequenced: naive CD4+ T cells sorted from blood. Subset indicated: CD45RA+ positively selected. The receptor set was obtained from a man aged 25 to 45 in good health.

The V call is TRBV28, the J call TRBJ1-4; TRBD1 is a possible D gene (6 bases). CDR3 length equals 15 residues. From germline, CDR1 is MDHEN and CDR2 SYDVKM. V was cut by 6 bases and J by 7 bases, with 18 bases left in between. The CDR3 nucleotides are TGTGCCAGCAGGATTAGGGGGTTTAGGGGTGAAAAACTGTTTTTT. Its translation: CASRIRGFRGEKLFF.

This clone was recorded only once. This chain connects TRBV2 to TRBJ1-5, with TRBD1 as a possible D gene (6 bases). This CDR3 region has 14 residues. The V gene lost 1 base and the J gene lost 2 bases, with 6 bases spanning the gap. Germline V lookup: CDR1 SNHLY, CDR2 FYNNEI. As DNA, the CDR3 is TGTGCCAGCAGTGAAGAGGGGGGCAATCAGCCCCAGCATTTT. This encodes CASSEEGGNQPQHF.

V and J are TRBV29-1 and TRBJ2-2, with TRBD2 identical over 10 bases. The CDR3 loop spans 14 amino acids. V dropped 4 bases and J dropped 7; count of bases not matched to a gene: 6. The germline CDR1 and CDR2 sequences are SQVTM and ANQGSEA. The CDR3 is CSVVLAGVVGELFF. CDR3 bases: TGCAGCGTTGTCCTAGCGGGAGTGGTCGGGGAGCTGTTTTTT.

The chain joins TRBV1 to TRBJ1-5; TRBD1 reflects the table's D call only, with no check against the DNA. TRBV1 is marked as a pseudogene. The CDR3 runs 14 residues. The CDR3 is CTSSQGQGNQPQHF. The DNA of the CDR3 is TGCACCAGCAGCCAAGGACAGGGGAATCAGCCCCAGCATTTT.

The genes are TRBV2 and TRBJ1-1, with TRBD1 matching over 7 bases. After removal of 7 bases from V and 4 bases from J, the junction contained 6 bases not matched to a gene. Germline lookup yields CDR1 SNHLY and CDR2 FYNNEI. This CDR3 contains 13 residues. The CDR3: CASKQGVFTEAFF. In nucleotides, the CDR3 is TGTGCCAGCAAGCAGGGGGTCTTCACTGAAGCTTTCTTT.

Worth noting for this clone: Additional DNA sequences in this sample encode the identical CDR3. V usage is TRBV9 and J usage is TRBJ2-1, with TRBD2 matching over 10 bases. This CDR3 has 15 amino acids. Germline loops: CDR1 SGDLS, CDR2 YYNGEE. V lost 7 bases to trimming and J lost 3 bases; unmatched junction nucleotides: 7. CDR3 DNA: TGTGCCAGCTCCCCTACTAGCGGGATCTACAATGAGCAGTTCTTC. The encoded protein is CASSPTSGIYNEQFF.

The CDR3 DNA is TGTGCCAGCAGCTTGACCCTGACTAGCTCCAGCACAGATACGCAGTATTTT. Amino acid sequence: CASSLTLTSSSTDTQYF. V and J are TRBV5-8 and TRBJ2-3, with 7 positions matching TRBD2. The V gene end was trimmed by 1 base and the J gene end by 0 bases; junction bases not matched to a gene: 8. Germline V gives CDR1 SGHTS, CDR2 YDEGEE. The CDR3 runs to 17 residues.

J is TRBJ2-3 and V is TRBV18; 7 bases line up with TRBD1. The CDR3 is 16 residues long. The germline V gene has CDR1 KGHSH and CDR2 LQKENI. The V and J ends lost 3 bases and 0 bases, in that order; junction bases with no gene match: 6. The DNA for the CDR3 is TGTGCCAGCTCACCGTCCGGACAGGTTAGCACAGATACGCAGTATTTT. This translates into CASSPSGQVSTDTQYF.

The chain couples TRBV4-2 to TRBJ2-1; D could derive from TRBD1 or TRBD2 (5 bases each). V dropped 0 bases and J dropped 4 bases, with 19 bases sitting between them. CDR1 and CDR2 (germline): LGHNA, YNFKEQ. This CDR3 has 18 residues. The CDR3 protein is CASSQDQGVGDGYNEQFF. As DNA, the CDR3 is TGTGCCAGCAGCCAAGATCAAGGGGTGGGGGACGGATACAATGAGCAGTTCTTC.

The DNA of the CDR3 is TGTGCCAGCAGTTTAAGGCCAGGGCGGAACACTGAAGCTTTCTTT. It codes for CASSLRPGRNTEAFF. The chain recombines TRBV27 with TRBJ1-1; a weak D match, TRBD1 (5 bases). The CDR3 has 15 residues. Germline assignment: CDR1 MNHEY and CDR2 SMNVEV (reference sequence). Trimming removed 2 bases at V and 1 base at J, with 11 bases between.